This is a list of T cell receptor beta chains from one sample in a study of identical twins. TCRdb re-derived calls from the 5' RACE reads in MiXCR, one entry per CDR3 protein. The sample shows roughly 690,000 distinct CDR3 sequences, 21% of them seen only once. The same data also contributed to another study, on T cells expressing NK-cell markers.

Sequenced sample: PBMCs. The receptors stem from a woman under 30 in good health. Each CDR3 is given with its conserved first and last residue. The order of the fields is V gene, D gene, clone size, J gene, CDR3 DNA, CDR3 protein. A D gene is named only where the DNA matches it firmly. Size is omitted from some rows. Given values are once, few, many or a class for expanded clones.

TRBV20-1	.	few	TRBJ1-2	TGCAGTGCTAGAGAGGGGCAGGCTGGCCGGGCTAGAGGCTACACCTTC	CSAREGQAGRARGYTF
TRBV5-1	.	.	TRBJ2-7	TGCGCCAGCAGCCCAGCCTTAGGGAGGCGACCCTTCGCCGAGCAGTACTTC	CASSPALGRRPFAEQYF
TRBV15	TRBD1	few	TRBJ1-1	TGTGCCACCAGCGGGACAGGTATGAACACTGAAGCTTTCTTT	CATSGTGMNTEAFF
TRBV5-6	TRBD1	.	TRBJ2-7	TGTGCCAGCAGCGTCGACAGGGCCACGTACGAGCAGTACTTC	CASSVDRATYEQYF
TRBV7-9	TRBD2	.	TRBJ2-3	TGTGCCAGCGAGCGGGAGGGCACAGATACGCAGTATTTT	CASEREGTDTQYF
TRBV12-3/TRBV12-4	TRBD2	.	TRBJ2-4	TGTGCCAGCAGTTTATTTGGCGGGAGTCGGACCAAAAACATTCAGTACTTC	CASSLFGGSRTKNIQYF
TRBV5-1	.	.	TRBJ1-2	TGCGCCAGCAGCACTGGACAGTCCCTGGCCGGCTACACCTTC	CASSTGQSLAGYTF
TRBV11-3	.	.	TRBJ2-2	TGTGCCAGCAGCTCGTTTAGCGTAAAAGAATCCGGGGAGCTGTTTTTT	CASSSFSVKESGELFF
TRBV5-6	TRBD1	few	TRBJ1-1	TGTGCCAGCAGAATCGCAGGGGGCTCCACTGAAGCTTTCTTT	CASRIAGGSTEAFF
TRBV14	.	.	TRBJ2-5	TGTGCCAGCAGCCAGCGGGACACATGGGTCGGGACCCAGTACTTC	CASSQRDTWVGTQYF
TRBV10-3	.	few	TRBJ2-7	TGTGCCATCAGTGTCCTAGGGAATTCCTACGAGCAGTACTTC	CAISVLGNSYEQYF
TRBV7-2	TRBD2	many	TRBJ2-7	TGTGCCAGCAGCTTGGGCCTAGCGGGAGGGATCTCCTACGAGCAGTACTTC	CASSLGLAGGISYEQYF
TRBV6-1	TRBD1	.	TRBJ2-2	TGTGCCAGCAGTGTGACAGGGGAGATGAACACCGGGGAGCTGTTTTTT	CASSVTGEMNTGELFF
TRBV25-1	.	.	TRBJ2-1	TGTGCCAGCAGTCCGTCCACAGCCAGCTCCTACAATGAGCAGTTCTTC	CASSPSTASSYNEQFF
TRBV11-3	TRBD2	few	TRBJ2-7	TGTGCCAGCAGCTTTGGGCTAGCGGGGATTCAGTACTTC	CASSFGLAGIQYF
TRBV20-1	.	many	TRBJ2-1	TGCAGTGCTATCCTCCCCGGCGGGAATGAGCAGTTCTTC	CSAILPGGNEQFF
TRBV4-2	.	once	TRBJ2-7	TGTGCCAGCAGCCAAGAACAGGCCGCCTACGAGCAGTACTTC	CASSQEQAAYEQYF
TRBV6-2/TRBV6-3	.	many	TRBJ2-5	TGTGCCAGCAGTTACTCGAGGGGACCTCGAGAGACCCAGTACTTC	CASSYSRGPRETQYF
TRBV5-1	TRBD2	.	TRBJ2-1	TGCGCCAGCAGCTTGGCCCCGGGACTGGTAGCGGGGGTCAATGAGCAGTTCTTC	CASSLAPGLVAGVNEQFF
TRBV20-1	TRBD2	many	TRBJ2-1	TGCAGTGCCGGGACTAGCGTGTACAATGAGCAGTTCTTC	CSAGTSVYNEQFF
TRBV5-6	.	.	TRBJ2-1	TGTGCCAGCAGCTTGACTGAGAAAAATGAGCAGTTCTTC	CASSLTEKNEQFF
TRBV7-2	.	.	TRBJ1-2	TGTGCCAGCAGCATAGCGGCAGGGCGTCACTATGGCTACACCTTC	CASSIAAGRHYGYTF
TRBV4-2	TRBD2	.	TRBJ2-1	TGTGCCAGCCGGGGCGGGGGGCCTAATGAGCAGTTCTTC	CASRGGGPNEQFF
TRBV29-1	.	.	TRBJ1-4	TGCAGCGCACTCCGGGACACTGCAACTAATGAAAAACTGTTTTTT	CSALRDTATNEKLFF
TRBV12-3/TRBV12-4	.	few	TRBJ1-1	TGTGCCAGCAGTTTACAGGGATTGAGGACTGAAGCTTTCTTT	CASSLQGLRTEAFF
TRBV7-2	.	few	TRBJ2-3	TGTGCCAGCAGCTTACCCCCTAACACAGATACGCAGTATTTT	CASSLPPNTDTQYF
TRBV5-6	.	.	TRBJ1-2	TGTGCCAGCAGCTTTAGGGCCGTCGGGCAGGGTCCTAACTATGGCTACACCTTC	CASSFRAVGQGPNYGYTF
TRBV13	.	few	TRBJ2-5	TGTGCCAGCAGCGGCAGGAATTTTCTTCAAGAGACCCAGTACTTC	CASSGRNFLQETQYF
TRBV27	TRBD2	.	TRBJ2-1	TGTGCCAGCAGTTTACCGGGACTAGACTCCTCCGGTGAGCAGTTCTTC	CASSLPGLDSSGEQFF
TRBV20-1	TRBD2	.	TRBJ2-1	TGCAGTGCTACCGTAGCGGGGAATAGGAATGAGCAGTTCTTC	CSATVAGNRNEQFF
TRBV9	TRBD2	.	TRBJ2-5	TGTGCCAGCAGCGTAGAGGCGGGAGGGCCACAAGAGACCCAGTACTTC	CASSVEAGGPQETQYF
TRBV29-1	.	once	TRBJ2-7	TGCAGCGTTGAGACGGGCCGCTCCTACGAGCAGTACTTC	CSVETGRSYEQYF
TRBV6-6	TRBD2	few	TRBJ2-5	TGTGCCAGCAACGGGGAGGGAAAGACCCAGTACTTC	CASNGEGKTQYF
TRBV5-1	.	.	TRBJ2-6	TGCGCCAGCAGCCGGACGGCAAGAGGGGCCAACGTCCTGACTTTC	CASSRTARGANVLTF
TRBV9	TRBD2	few	TRBJ2-1	TGTGCCAGCAGCGTAGCTACGGCGGGAGCAGGGCATGAGCAGTTCTTC	CASSVATAGAGHEQFF
TRBV20-1	TRBD2	.	TRBJ2-1	TGCAGTGCTAGTGTAGCGGGAGGGTTGAATGAGCAGTTCTTC	CSASVAGGLNEQFF
TRBV10-3	.	.	TRBJ2-7	TGTGCCATCAGTGCTACAGGGCAGAGCTCCTACGAGCAGTACTTC	CAISATGQSSYEQYF
TRBV2	.	.	TRBJ2-4	TGTGCCAGCAGTGGTGACAAAAACATTCAGTACTTC	CASSGDKNIQYF
TRBV10-1	TRBD2	few	TRBJ2-5	TGCGCCAGCAGTGAACTAGCGGGCGTCCAAGAGACCCAGTACTTC	CASSELAGVQETQYF
TRBV27	.	few	TRBJ2-7	TGTGCCAGCAGTTTCACCTCGGGACACACCTACGAGCAGTACTTC	CASSFTSGHTYEQYF